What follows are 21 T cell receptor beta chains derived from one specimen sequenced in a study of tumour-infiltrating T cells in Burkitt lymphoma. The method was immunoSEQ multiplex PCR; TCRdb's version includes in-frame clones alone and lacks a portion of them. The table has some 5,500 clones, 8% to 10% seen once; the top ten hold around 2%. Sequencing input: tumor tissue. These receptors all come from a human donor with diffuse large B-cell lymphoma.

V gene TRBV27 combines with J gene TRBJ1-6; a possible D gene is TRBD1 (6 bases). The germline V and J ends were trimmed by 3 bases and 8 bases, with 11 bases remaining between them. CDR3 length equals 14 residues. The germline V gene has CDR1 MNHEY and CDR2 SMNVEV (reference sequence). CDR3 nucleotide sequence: TGTGCCAGCAGTTTCAGGGGAAATTATTCACCCCTCCACTTT. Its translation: CASSFRGNYSPLHF.

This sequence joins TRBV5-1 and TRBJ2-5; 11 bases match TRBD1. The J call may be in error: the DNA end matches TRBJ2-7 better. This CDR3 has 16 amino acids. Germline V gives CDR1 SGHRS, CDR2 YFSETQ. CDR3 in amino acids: CASSRIPGTGGLEQYF. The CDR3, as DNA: TGCGCCAGCAGCCGAATCCCGGGGACAGGGGGTCTCGAGCAGTACTTC.

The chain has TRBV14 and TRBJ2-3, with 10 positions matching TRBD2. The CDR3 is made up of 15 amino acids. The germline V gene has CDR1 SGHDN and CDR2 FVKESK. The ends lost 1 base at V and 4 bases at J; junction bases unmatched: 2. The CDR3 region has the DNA TGTGCCAGCAGCCAAGGGCTAGCGGGGGCAGATACGCAGTATTTT. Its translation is CASSQGLAGADTQYF.

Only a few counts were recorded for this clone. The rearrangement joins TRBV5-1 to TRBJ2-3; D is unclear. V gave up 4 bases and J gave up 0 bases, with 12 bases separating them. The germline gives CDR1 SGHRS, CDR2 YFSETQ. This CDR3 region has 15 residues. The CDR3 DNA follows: TGCGCCAGCAGCGCCCTACACGGTAGCACAGATACGCAGTATTTT. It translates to CASSALHGSTDTQYF.

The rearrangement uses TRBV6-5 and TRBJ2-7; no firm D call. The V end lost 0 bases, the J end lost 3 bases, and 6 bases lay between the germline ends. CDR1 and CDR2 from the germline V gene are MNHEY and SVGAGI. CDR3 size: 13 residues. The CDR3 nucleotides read TGTGCCAGCAGTTACTCACCCCTCTACGAGCAGTACTTC. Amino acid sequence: CASSYSPLYEQYF.

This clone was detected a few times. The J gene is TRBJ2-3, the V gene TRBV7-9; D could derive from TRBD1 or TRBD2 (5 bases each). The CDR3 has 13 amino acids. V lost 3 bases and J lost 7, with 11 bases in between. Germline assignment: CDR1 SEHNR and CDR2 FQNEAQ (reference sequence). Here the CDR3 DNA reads TGTGCCAGCAGCTTGGGGGAGTTGAATACGCAGTATTTT. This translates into CASSLGELNTQYF. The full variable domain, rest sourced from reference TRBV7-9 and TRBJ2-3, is DTGVSQNPRHKITKRGQNVTFRCDPISEHNRLYWYRQTLGQGPEFLTYFQNEAQLEKSRLLSDRFSAERPKGSFSTLEIQRTEQGDSAMYLCASSLGELNTQYFGPGTRLTVL.

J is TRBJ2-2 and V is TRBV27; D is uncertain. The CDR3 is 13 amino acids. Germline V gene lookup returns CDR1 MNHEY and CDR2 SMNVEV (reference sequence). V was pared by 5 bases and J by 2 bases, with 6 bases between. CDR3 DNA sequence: TGTGCCAGCAGTGCTACCAACACCGGGGAGCTGTTTTTT. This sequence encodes CASSATNTGELFF.

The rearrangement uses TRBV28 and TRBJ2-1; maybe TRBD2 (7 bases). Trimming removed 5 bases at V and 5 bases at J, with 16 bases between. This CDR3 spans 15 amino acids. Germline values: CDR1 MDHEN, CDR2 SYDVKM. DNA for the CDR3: TGTGCCAGCAGTACCGCGGGGGCCGGGGACAATGAGCAGTTCTTC. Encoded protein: CASSTAGAGDNEQFF.

CDR3 DNA: TGTGCCAGCAGCTTAAACCCAGGGAGCAATGAGCAGTTCTTC. It specifies CASSLNPGSNEQFF. V gene TRBV5-6 combines with J gene TRBJ2-1, with D perhaps given as TRBD1 or TRBD2 (5 bases each). Germline lookup yields CDR1 SGHDT and CDR2 YYEEEE. The V end lost 2 bases, the J end lost 6 bases, and 12 bases lay between the germline ends. The CDR3 loop spans 14 amino acids.

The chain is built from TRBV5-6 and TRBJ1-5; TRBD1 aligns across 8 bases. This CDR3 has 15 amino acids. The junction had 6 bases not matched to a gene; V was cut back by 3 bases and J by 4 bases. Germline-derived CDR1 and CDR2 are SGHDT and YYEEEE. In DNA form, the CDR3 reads TGTGCCAGCAGCTCGGGGACAGGCCTTAATCAGCCCCAGCATTTT. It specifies CASSSGTGLNQPQHF.

As DNA, the CDR3 is TGTGCCAGCAGCTTGGCAGGGAGCTCCTACAATGAGCAGTTCTTC. The encoded protein is CASSLAGSSYNEQFF. The chain couples TRBV5-6 to TRBJ2-1, with D perhaps TRBD1 or TRBD2 (5 bases each). The CDR3 has 15 residues. Trimming took off 0 bases at V and 0 bases at J, with 7 bases between the two ends. The germline gives CDR1 SGHDT, CDR2 YYEEEE. The variable domain in full, completed from reference TRBV5-6 and TRBJ2-1, reads DAGVTQSPTHLIKTRGQQVTLRCSPKSGHDTVSWYQQALGQGPQFIFQYYEEEERQRGNFPDRFSGHQFPNYSSELNVNALLLGDSALYLCASSLAGSSYNEQFFGPGTRLTVL.

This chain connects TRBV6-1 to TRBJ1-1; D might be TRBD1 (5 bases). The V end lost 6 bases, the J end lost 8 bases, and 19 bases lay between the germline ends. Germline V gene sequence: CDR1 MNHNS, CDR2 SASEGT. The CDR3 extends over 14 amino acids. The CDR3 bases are TGTGCCAGCAGACAGGAATTGAACACTGCGGAAGCTTTCTTT. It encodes CASRQELNTAEAFF.

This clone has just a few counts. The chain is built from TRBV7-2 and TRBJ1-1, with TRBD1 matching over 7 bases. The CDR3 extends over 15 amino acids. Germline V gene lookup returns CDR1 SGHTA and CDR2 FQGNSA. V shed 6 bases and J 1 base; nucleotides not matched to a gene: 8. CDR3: CASRTQTGRNTEAFF. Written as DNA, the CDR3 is TGTGCCAGCAGGACCCAGACAGGGAGGAACACTGAAGCTTTCTTT.

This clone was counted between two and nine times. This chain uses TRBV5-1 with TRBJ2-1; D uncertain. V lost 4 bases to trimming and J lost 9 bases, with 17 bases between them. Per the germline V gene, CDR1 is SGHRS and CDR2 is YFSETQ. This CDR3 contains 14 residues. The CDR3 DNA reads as TGCGCCAGCAGCCTACAGTCTACGGATAGTGAGCAGTTCTTC. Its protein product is CASSLQSTDSEQFF.

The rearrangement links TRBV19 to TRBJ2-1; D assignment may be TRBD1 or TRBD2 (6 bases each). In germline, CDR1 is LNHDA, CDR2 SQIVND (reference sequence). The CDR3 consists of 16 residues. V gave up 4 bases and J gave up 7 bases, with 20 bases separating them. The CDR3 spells CASSREGGRSGNEQFF. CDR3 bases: TGTGCCAGTAGTAGAGAGGGGGGTCGCTCGGGAAATGAGCAGTTCTTC.

The CDR3 sequence is CASSLWQGAWEQFF. For the CDR3, the DNA is TGTGCCAGCAGCTTATGGCAGGGGGCATGGGAGCAGTTCTTC. The rearrangement links TRBV7-2 to TRBJ2-1; 8 bases map to TRBD1. V shed 2 bases and J 10 bases; nucleotides not matched to a gene: 7. The CDR3 has 14 residues. The germline CDR1 and CDR2 sequences are SGHTA and FQGNSA.

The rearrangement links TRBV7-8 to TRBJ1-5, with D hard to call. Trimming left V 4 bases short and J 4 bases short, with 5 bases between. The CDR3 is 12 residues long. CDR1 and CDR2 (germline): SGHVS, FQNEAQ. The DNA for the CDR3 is TGTGCCAGCAGCTCCACGAATCAGCCCCAGCATTTT. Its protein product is CASSSTNQPQHF.

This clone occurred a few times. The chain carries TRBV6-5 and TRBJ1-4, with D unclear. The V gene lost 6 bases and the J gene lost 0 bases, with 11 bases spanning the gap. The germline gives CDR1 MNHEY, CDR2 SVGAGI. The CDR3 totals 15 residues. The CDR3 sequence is CASSPESATNEKLFF. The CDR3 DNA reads TGTGCCAGCAGCCCGGAGTCGGCAACTAATGAAAAACTGTTTTTT.

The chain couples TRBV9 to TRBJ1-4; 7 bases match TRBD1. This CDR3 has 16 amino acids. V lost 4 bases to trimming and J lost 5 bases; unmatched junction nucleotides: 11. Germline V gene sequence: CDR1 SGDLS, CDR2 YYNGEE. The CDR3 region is CASSLRGGTENEKLFF. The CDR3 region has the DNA TGTGCCAGCAGCCTCCGGGGGGGGACAGAGAATGAAAAACTGTTTTTT.

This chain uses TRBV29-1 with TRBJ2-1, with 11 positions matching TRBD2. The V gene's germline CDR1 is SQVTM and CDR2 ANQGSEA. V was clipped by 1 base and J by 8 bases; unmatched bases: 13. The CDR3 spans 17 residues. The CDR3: CSVEGGASGGPVDEQFF. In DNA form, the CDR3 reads TGCAGCGTTGAAGGGGGGGCTAGCGGGGGGCCCGTGGATGAGCAGTTCTTC.

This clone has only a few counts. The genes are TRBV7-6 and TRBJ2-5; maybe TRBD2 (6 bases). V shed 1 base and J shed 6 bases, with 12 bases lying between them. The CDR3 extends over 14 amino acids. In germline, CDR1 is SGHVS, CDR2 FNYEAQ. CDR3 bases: TGTGCCAGCAGCTTAGAGGTGGAGGGAAAGACCCAGTACTTC. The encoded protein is CASSLEVEGKTQYF.